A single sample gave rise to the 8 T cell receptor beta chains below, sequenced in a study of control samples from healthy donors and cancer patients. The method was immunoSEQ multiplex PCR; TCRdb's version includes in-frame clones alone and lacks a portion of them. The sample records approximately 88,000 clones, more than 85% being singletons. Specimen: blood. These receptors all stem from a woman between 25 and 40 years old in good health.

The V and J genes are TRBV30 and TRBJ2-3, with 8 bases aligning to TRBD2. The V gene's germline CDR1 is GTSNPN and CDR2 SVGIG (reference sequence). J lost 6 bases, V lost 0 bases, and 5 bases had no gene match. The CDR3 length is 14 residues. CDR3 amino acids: CAWSVGSGTDTQYF. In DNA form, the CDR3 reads TGTGCCTGGAGTGTCGGTAGCGGGACGGATACGCAGTATTTT. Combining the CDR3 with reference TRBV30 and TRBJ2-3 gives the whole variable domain SQTIHQWPATLVQPVGSPLSLECTVEGTSNPNLYWYRQAAGRGLQLLFYSVGIGQISSEVPQNLSASRPQDRQFILSSKKLLLSDSGFYLCAWSVGSGTDTQYFGPGTRLTVL.

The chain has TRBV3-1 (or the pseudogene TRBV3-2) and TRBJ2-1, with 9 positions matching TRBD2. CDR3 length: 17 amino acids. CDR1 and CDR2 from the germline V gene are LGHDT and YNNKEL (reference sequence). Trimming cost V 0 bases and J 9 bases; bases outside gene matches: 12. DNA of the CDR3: TGTGCCAGCAGCCAAGAGGTAGGAGCGGGGGGAGAGGGTGAGCAGTTCTTC. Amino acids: CASSQEVGAGGEGEQFF.

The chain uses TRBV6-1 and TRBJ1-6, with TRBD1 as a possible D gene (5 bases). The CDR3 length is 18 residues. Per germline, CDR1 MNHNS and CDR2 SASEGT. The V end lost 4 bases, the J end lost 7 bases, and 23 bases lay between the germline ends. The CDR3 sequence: CASSVVKFGPPGNSPLHF. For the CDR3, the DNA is TGTGCCAGCAGTGTTGTCAAGTTTGGGCCCCCAGGGAATTCACCCCTCCACTTT.

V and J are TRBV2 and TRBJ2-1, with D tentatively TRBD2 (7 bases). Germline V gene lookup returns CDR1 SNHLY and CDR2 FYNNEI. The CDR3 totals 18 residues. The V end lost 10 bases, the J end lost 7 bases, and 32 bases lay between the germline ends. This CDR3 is CATWFWGGGESVSNEQFF. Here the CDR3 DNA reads TGTGCCACCTGGTTTTGGGGCGGGGGCGAAAGTGTGTCTAATGAGCAGTTCTTC. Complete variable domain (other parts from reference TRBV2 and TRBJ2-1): EPEVTQTPSHQVTQMGQEVILRCVPISNHLYFYWYRQILGQKVEFLVSFYNNEISEKSEIFDDQFSVERPDGSNFTLKIRSTKLEDSAMYFCATWFWGGGESVSNEQFFGPGTRLTVL.

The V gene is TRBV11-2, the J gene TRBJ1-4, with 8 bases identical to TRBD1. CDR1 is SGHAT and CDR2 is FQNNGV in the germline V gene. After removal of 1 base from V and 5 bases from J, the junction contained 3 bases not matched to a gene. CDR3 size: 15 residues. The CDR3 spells CASSLGTGRNEKLFF. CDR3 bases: TGTGCCAGCAGCTTAGGGACAGGGCGAAATGAAAAACTGTTTTTT.

The CDR3 here is CASSIGGASYEQYF. The CDR3 DNA follows: TGTGCCAGTAGTATCGGGGGGGCCTCCTACGAGCAGTACTTC. J is TRBJ2-7 and V is TRBV19; TRBD2 aligns across 8 bases. After removal of 3 bases from V and 0 bases from J, the junction contained 1 base not matched to a gene. This CDR3 has 14 residues. The germline V gene encodes CDR1 LNHDA and CDR2 SQIVND (reference sequence).

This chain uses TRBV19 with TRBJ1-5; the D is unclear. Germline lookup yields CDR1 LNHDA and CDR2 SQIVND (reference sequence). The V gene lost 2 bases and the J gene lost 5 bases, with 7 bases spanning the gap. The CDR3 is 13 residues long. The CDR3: CASSINLYQPQHF. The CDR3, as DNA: TGTGCCAGTAGTATAAACCTTTATCAGCCCCAGCATTTT.

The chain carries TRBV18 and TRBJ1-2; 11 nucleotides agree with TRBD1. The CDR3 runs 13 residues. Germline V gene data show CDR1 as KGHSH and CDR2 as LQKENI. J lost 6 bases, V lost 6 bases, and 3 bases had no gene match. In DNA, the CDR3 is TGTGCCAGCTCGGACAGGGGGCGGCATGGCTACACCTTC. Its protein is CASSDRGRHGYTF.